This T cell receptor beta chain was identified in a study of blood T cell repertoires in COVID-19. The CDR3 sequence is 14 residues long. The V gene's germline CDR1 is SGHDT and CDR2 YYEEEE. V was trimmed by 3 bases and J by 4 bases, leaving 13 bases between them. Sequencing was performed with immunoSEQ multiplex PCR; in TCRdb, only in-frame clones are kept and a portion is missing. The sample lists about 400,000 clones; roughly 86% were seen once. This sequence was found in a woman aged 40-49 years with acute COVID-19. The sequencing input was PBMCs or T cells enriched from blood (not recorded which). The chain couples TRBV5-6 to TRBJ1-2, with TRBD1 as a possible D gene (5 bases). The CDR3 region has the DNA TGTGCCAGCAGCTGGGGGGGATTCTTCTATGGCTACACCTTC. Its translation: CASSWGGFFYGYTF.